Sequencing of this TCR beta chain was carried out in a study of regulatory T cells in long-lasting Graves disease. General study findings and limits: Newly diagnosed patients shared around 910 public clonotypes; persistent patients shared around 2,500. Under persistent disease, TRBV28, TRBJ1-2 and TRBJ2-5 were used preferentially.

Described time point: newly diagnosed GD, antithyroid drugs for less than 3 months. PBMC-derived RNA was used for the TCR library. Trimming removed 9 bases from V and 8 bases from J, with 22 bases in between. The CDR3 contains 14 residues. The germline V gene has CDR1 MDHEN and CDR2 SYDVKM. Points on this clonotype: No antigen is known for it.

Construction of TCR beta libraries relied on iRepertoire HTBI primers and on Arm-PCR targeting CDR3 regions. TCRdb passed the multiplex PCR reads through MiXCR, listing each CDR3 protein once. The repertoire holds 440,000 or so distinct CDR3 sequences, with less than 20% as singletons. The sample was also reused in another study, on T cells in Graves' hyperthyroidism and ophthalmopathy. According to that study: Based on clinical symptoms, serum thyroxine and TRAb, thyroid ultrasound and orbital computed tomography, diagnoses were reached.

The chain couples TRBV28 to TRBJ1-2, with D hard to call. The sample in question was peripheral blood mononuclear cells (PBMCs), obtained at new diagnosis, from a patient treated with antithyroid drugs. This clonotype was sampled from a woman aged 25 to 39 with Graves disease. The CDR3 region is CASSAVVGLGGYTF. CDR3 sequence (DNA): TGTGCCAGTTCGGCTGTTGTTGGCTTAGGAGGCTACACCTTC.